Below, 21 T cell receptor beta chains from the same sample are listed, as sequenced in a study of CD4 T cells in relation to SARS-CoV-2 and coronaviruses. Using immunoSEQ multiplex PCR, the repertoire was profiled, and TCRdb retains in-frame clones only, with some absent. The data contain some 42,000 clones, around nine tenths of them seen just once; the ten biggest clones take up 9% to 9.5%. The sample was memory CD4+ T cells from PBMCs. Receptors originate from an adult with COVID-19.

The chain links TRBV10-2 to TRBJ2-1; 11 bases match TRBD2. CDR1 and CDR2 from the germline V gene are WSHSY and SAAADI. The CDR3 is 16 amino acids. The V segment lost 1 base and the J segment 4 bases; nucleotides outside the gene matches: 3. CDR3 region: CASSEFSGGVYNEQFF. CDR3 bases: TGCGCCAGCAGTGAGTTTAGCGGGGGGGTTTACAATGAGCAGTTCTTC.

The chain carries TRBV7-2 and TRBJ2-5; 7 bases line up with TRBD1. Germline-derived CDR1 and CDR2 are SGHTA and FQGNSA. V shed 3 bases, J shed 5 bases, and the junction held 9 bases outside the gene matches. The CDR3 consists of 15 residues. CDR3 sequence: CASSLGQLNRETQYF. In nucleotides, the CDR3 is TGTGCCAGCAGCTTGGGACAGCTTAACAGGGAGACCCAGTACTTC.

The genes are TRBV5-4 and TRBJ1-5, with D perhaps TRBD1 (5 bases). Germline V lookup: CDR1 SGHNT, CDR2 YYREEE (reference sequence). The CDR3 contains 14 residues. The V gene lost 4 bases and the J gene lost 3 bases, with 11 bases spanning the gap. CDR3 in DNA: TGTGCCAGCAGCCGGGACGGTATCAATCAGCCCCAGCATTTT. It yields the protein CASSRDGINQPQHF. Full variable domain (rest looked up from reference TRBV5-4 and TRBJ1-5): ETGVTQSPTHLIKTRGQQVTLRCSSQSGHNTVSWYQQALGQGPQFIFQYYREEENGRGNFPPRFSGLQFPNYSSELNVNALELDDSALYLCASSRDGINQPQHFGDGTRLSIL.

The V call is TRBV5-6, the J call TRBJ2-1; 10 bases align to TRBD1. The V gene's germline CDR1 is SGHDT and CDR2 YYEEEE. The CDR3 sequence is 16 residues long. The V and J ends lost 5 bases and 9 bases, in that order; junction bases with no gene match: 14. The CDR3 protein is CASSSIDRGHVGEQFF. Written as DNA, the CDR3 is TGTGCCAGCAGTTCTATCGACAGGGGGCATGTTGGTGAGCAGTTCTTC.

The V call is TRBV7-8, the J call TRBJ2-3; 8 bases line up with TRBD2. Germline assignment: CDR1 SGHVS and CDR2 FQNEAQ. The CDR3 spans 17 residues. V shed 3 bases, J shed 0 bases, and the junction held 8 bases outside the gene matches. The CDR3 spells CASSFLGAGASTDTQYF. For the CDR3, the DNA is TGTGCCAGCAGCTTCCTAGGAGCGGGAGCTAGCACAGATACGCAGTATTTT.

CDR3 in amino acids: CASSSRLATSYEQYF. DNA for the CDR3: TGTGCCAGCAGTAGCCGACTGGCCACCTCCTACGAGCAGTACTTC. This chain connects TRBV6-5 to TRBJ2-7; D call uncertain. Germline V gene data show CDR1 as MNHEY and CDR2 as SVGAGI. The V and J ends lost 5 bases and 0 bases respectively, with 14 bases between them. The CDR3 spans 15 residues.

CDR3 DNA: TGTGCCAGCAGCCCACACGGCTACGAGCAGTACTTC. Residues: CASSPHGYEQYF. V and J are TRBV7-9 and TRBJ2-7; D gene uncertain. Germline V lookup: CDR1 SEHNR, CDR2 FQNEAQ (reference sequence). Trimming stripped 5 bases from V and 3 bases from J, with 8 bases between. The CDR3 is made up of 12 amino acids.

The chain couples TRBV24-1 to TRBJ2-7; either TRBD1 or TRBD2 may supply D (5 bases each). The V gene's germline CDR1 is KGHDR and CDR2 SFDVKD. This CDR3 is 13 amino acids long. The V gene lost 4 bases and the J gene lost 3 bases, with 9 bases spanning the gap. The DNA of the CDR3 is TGTGCCACCAGTGAAAGGGACCACTACGAGCAGTACTTC. It yields the protein CATSERDHYEQYF.

The rearrangement joins TRBV3-1 (or the pseudogene TRBV3-2) to TRBJ2-1, with a possible D match to TRBD1 (5 bases). Per germline, CDR1 LGHDT and CDR2 YNNKEL (reference sequence). This CDR3 contains 16 residues. V was pared by 2 bases and J by 4 bases, with 15 bases between. This chain's CDR3 is CASSQLGVEIYNEQFF. CDR3 bases: TGTGCCAGCAGCCAATTAGGGGTAGAGATTTACAATGAGCAGTTCTTC.

CDR3 DNA: TGTGCCAGCAGTGAAGGGGGGGCAGGGAGGTACGAGCAGTACTTC. Amino acids: CASSEGGAGRYEQYF. The V call is TRBV6-1, the J call TRBJ2-7, with D perhaps given as TRBD1 or TRBD2 (6 bases each). Trimming removed 1 base from V and 4 bases from J, with 14 bases in between. CDR1 MNHNS and CDR2 SASEGT come from the germline V gene. The CDR3 runs to 15 residues.

CDR3 bases: TGTGCCAGCAGCTTGGCCGGACTAGCGGGGGGCTATATGGTAACGCAGTATTTT. It translates to CASSLAGLAGGYMVTQYF. The gene calls are TRBV5-8 and TRBJ2-3, with 14 positions matching TRBD2. The V gene end was trimmed by 0 bases and the J gene end by 9 bases; junction bases not matched to a gene: 12. In germline, CDR1 is SGHTS, CDR2 YDEGEE. The CDR3 has 18 residues.

The rearrangement links TRBV4-2 to TRBJ1-5, with D possibly being TRBD1 (6 bases). The V end lost 0 bases, the J end lost 6 bases, and 12 bases lay between the germline ends. The CDR3 extends over 15 amino acids. The germline gives CDR1 LGHNA, CDR2 YNFKEQ. The CDR3 reads CASSQDLGGGQPQHF. The CDR3 DNA is TGTGCCAGCAGCCAAGATTTAGGGGGGGGTCAGCCCCAGCATTTT.

V gene TRBV30 combines with J gene TRBJ1-2; 8 bases line up with TRBD1. CDR3 length: 15 residues. Germline V lookup: CDR1 GTSNPN, CDR2 SVGIG (reference sequence). The J segment lost 4 bases and the V segment lost 3 bases, leaving 10 bases of the junction unmatched. In nucleotides, the CDR3 is TGTGCCTGGAGACAAACGACAGGGGTCGGCTATGGCTACACCTTC. Its translation: CAWRQTTGVGYGYTF.

CDR3 protein: CASSPPGNSGYTF. CDR3 bases: TGTGCCAGCAGCCCACCCGGCAACAGTGGCTACACCTTC. The chain uses TRBV27 and TRBJ1-2; D is unresolved. V dropped 6 bases and J dropped 7 bases, with 15 bases sitting between them. Germline-derived CDR1 and CDR2 are MNHEY and SMNVEV (reference sequence). The CDR3 extends over 13 amino acids.

The CDR3 protein is CASSLRGQGGSAFF. As DNA, the CDR3 is TGTGCCAGCAGCTTACGGGGACAGGGGGGCTCAGCTTTCTTT. This chain uses TRBV7-2 with TRBJ1-1, with 11 bases aligning to TRBD1. Per the germline V gene, CDR1 is SGHTA and CDR2 is FQGNSA. There are 14 residues in the CDR3. V gave up 2 bases and J gave up 10 bases; unmatched junction bases: 6.

This rearrangement joins TRBV30 to TRBJ1-2; the D gene is possibly TRBD1 (6 bases). This CDR3 has 13 amino acids. Germline CDR1 reads GTSNPN; CDR2 reads SVGIG (reference sequence). V was trimmed by 5 bases and J by 3 bases, leaving 13 bases between them. As DNA, the CDR3 is TGTGCCTGGCAGACAGGAGCCTACTATGGCTACACCTTC. Translating gives CAWQTGAYYGYTF.

This clone was detected only a few times. V is TRBV12-3 or TRBV12-4 and J is TRBJ2-1; D unclear. The CDR3 is 13 amino acids. Between the trimmed V and J ends, which lost 6 bases and 3 bases, there was a span of 9 bases. CDR3 sequence (DNA): TGTGCCAGCAGGCTCGCTAACTACAATGAGCAGTTCTTC. Protein sequence: CASRLANYNEQFF.

The genes are TRBV3-1 (or the pseudogene TRBV3-2) and TRBJ1-1; a weak D match, TRBD1 (6 bases). The CDR3 totals 12 residues. V shed 10 bases and J shed 5 bases, with 14 bases lying between them. Looked up from germline, CDR1 is LGHDT and CDR2 is YNNKEL (reference sequence). CDR3 DNA: TGTGCCACATCCAGGGGAGGGACTGAAGCTTTCTTT. Translated, it gives CATSRGGTEAFF.

The rearrangement links TRBV7-6 to TRBJ1-1; D is possibly TRBD1 (5 bases). The V and J ends lost 5 bases and 11 bases respectively, with 18 bases between them. Looked up from germline, CDR1 is SGHVS and CDR2 is FNYEAQ. The CDR3 consists of 13 residues. The DNA of the CDR3 is TGTGCCAGCAGCAAGATGGGACCGATGGCTGCTTTCTTT. Translation gives CASSKMGPMAAFF.

V usage is TRBV2 and J usage is TRBJ1-3; no clear D gene. V was pared by 0 bases and J by 0 bases, with 9 bases between. The V gene's germline CDR1 is SNHLY and CDR2 FYNNEI. The CDR3 contains 16 residues. The CDR3, as DNA: TGTGCCAGCAGTGAAGCTGGCCGTAGCTCTGGAAACACCATATATTTT. Protein product: CASSEAGRSSGNTIYF.

The J gene is TRBJ2-5, the V gene TRBV6-1; D possibly corresponds to TRBD1 (5 bases). V was trimmed by 1 base and J by 5 bases, leaving 14 bases between them. The CDR3 totals 15 residues. Germline CDR1 is MNHNS and CDR2 is SASEGT. The CDR3 protein is CASSEEPGWSETQYF. CDR3 in DNA: TGTGCCAGCAGTGAAGAGCCAGGGTGGAGCGAGACCCAGTACTTC.